These 12 T cell receptor beta chains came from one sample sequenced in a study of OX40 agonist ivuxolimab in advanced cancers. TCRdb's copy holds only in-frame clones and misses some; the assay was immunoSEQ multiplex PCR. The repertoire includes tens of thousands of clones, roughly nine tenths of them detected once, and approximately 14% sits in the top ten. Sequencing used CD4+ or CD8+ T cells sorted from blood, obtained in a trial of the OX40 agonist ivuxolimab. Source of these receptors: an adult with an advanced solid tumor such as melanoma, head and neck, liver or kidney cancer.

The chain joins TRBV5-8 to TRBJ1-1, with TRBD1 as a possible D gene (5 bases). CDR3 length: 16 residues. V lost 0 bases, J lost 0 bases, and 12 bases lay in between. CDR1 and CDR2 from the germline V gene are SGHTS and YDEGEE. The CDR3 loop is CASSLEQARMNTEAFF. CDR3 bases: TGTGCCAGCAGCTTGGAACAGGCGAGGATGAACACTGAAGCTTTCTTT. Based on the CDR3 plus reference TRBV5-8 and TRBJ1-1, the full variable domain is EAGVTQSPTHLIKTRGQQATLRCSPISGHTSVYWYQQALGLGLQFLLWYDEGEERNRGNFPPRFSGRQFPNYSSELNVNALELEDSALYLCASSLEQARMNTEAFFGQGTRLTVV.

The V and J genes are TRBV27 and TRBJ2-7; no clear D gene. This CDR3 region has 13 residues. The germline V and J ends were trimmed by 0 bases and 3 bases, with 6 bases remaining between them. The germline gives CDR1 MNHEY, CDR2 SMNVEV (reference sequence). CDR3 sequence: CASSLSKNYEQYF. In nucleotides, the CDR3 is TGTGCCAGCAGTTTATCCAAAAACTACGAGCAGTACTTC.

The chain uses TRBV19 and TRBJ2-3; possible D gene TRBD2, 5 bases. V gave up 3 bases and J gave up 2 bases, with 12 bases separating them. CDR1 is LNHDA, CDR2 SQIVND, per germline (reference sequence). The length of the CDR3 is 15 residues. The CDR3 protein is CASSIGDAFTDTQYF. The CDR3 coding sequence is TGTGCCAGTAGTATCGGGGATGCCTTCACAGATACGCAGTATTTT.

This chain links TRBV28 with TRBJ1-1; D not certain. CDR1 is MDHEN, CDR2 SYDVKM, per germline. The CDR3 spans 15 residues. With 2 bases removed from V and 4 bases from J, the gap between germline ends came to 14 bases. The CDR3 protein is CASSLAYPQGTEAFF. The CDR3 DNA reads as TGTGCCAGCAGTTTAGCCTATCCCCAAGGCACTGAAGCTTTCTTT.

This clone showed up just once. The chain combines TRBV7-8 with TRBJ2-1; 9 nucleotides align to TRBD1. V gave up 0 bases and J gave up 5 bases; unmatched junction bases: 5. The CDR3 consists of 16 residues. Germline CDR1 is SGHVS and CDR2 is FQNEAQ. CDR3 in DNA: TGTGCCAGCAGCTTAGCATGGACAGGGGTGGACAATGAGCAGTTCTTC. Residues: CASSLAWTGVDNEQFF.

The genes are TRBV4-3 and TRBJ2-1, with 11 bases lining up with TRBD2. There are 16 residues in the CDR3. The V segment lost 1 base and the J segment 2 bases; nucleotides outside the gene matches: 1. In germline, CDR1 is LGHNA, CDR2 YSLEER. The CDR3 protein is CASSQGTSGPYNEQFF. CDR3 in DNA: TGCGCCAGCAGCCAAGGGACTAGCGGGCCCTACAATGAGCAGTTCTTC.

This chain joins TRBV6-5 and TRBJ2-7; D gene uncertain. V lost 2 bases and J lost 6, with 14 bases in between. The CDR3 loop spans 14 amino acids. Per germline, CDR1 MNHEY and CDR2 SVGAGI. The CDR3 nucleotides read TGTGCCAGCAGTTACGGTCCGAAGGTTGTCGAGCAGTACTTC. Translated: CASSYGPKVVEQYF.

The chain has TRBV7-2 and TRBJ2-3; D call uncertain. CDR1 is SGHTA and CDR2 is FQGNSA in the germline V gene. CDR3 length: 15 residues. Trimming shortened V by 3 bases and J by 4 bases, and 14 bases separated the two germline ends. CDR3 DNA: TGTGCCAGCAGCTTGAACGGGCCGAGCGCAGATACGCAGTATTTT. Translated: CASSLNGPSADTQYF. Full variable domain (rest looked up from reference TRBV7-2 and TRBJ2-3): GAGVSQSPSNKVTEKGKDVELRCDPISGHTALYWYRQSLGQGLEFLIYFQGNSAPDKSGLPSDRFSAERTGGSVSTLTIQRTQQEDSAVYLCASSLNGPSADTQYFGPGTRLTVL.

This chain connects TRBV27 to TRBJ1-1; no definite D call. The CDR3 contains 13 residues. Trimming shortened V by 5 bases and J by 7 bases, and 14 bases separated the two germline ends. The germline V gene encodes CDR1 MNHEY and CDR2 SMNVEV (reference sequence). The DNA for the CDR3 is TGTGCCAGCAGTCCGATAGACACTGATGAAGCTTTCTTT. As protein: CASSPIDTDEAFF.

The rearrangement links TRBV27 to TRBJ1-1; no definite D call. The V gene lost 7 bases and the J gene lost 0 bases, with 6 bases spanning the gap. The CDR3 extends over 12 amino acids. Germline V lookup: CDR1 MNHEY, CDR2 SMNVEV (reference sequence). CDR3 DNA sequence: TGTGCCAGCAAAAGGGTGAACACTGAAGCTTTCTTT. Translated, it gives CASKRVNTEAFF.

This sequence joins TRBV9 and TRBJ2-7; no reliable D call. Germline V gene sequence: CDR1 SGDLS, CDR2 YYNGEE. The CDR3 runs to 12 residues. V lost 2 bases to trimming and J lost 5 bases, with 8 bases between them. Here the CDR3 reads CASSVNSNEQYF. For the CDR3, the DNA is TGTGCCAGCAGCGTGAATTCCAACGAGCAGTACTTC.

The chain uses TRBV6-5 and TRBJ1-6, with D tentatively TRBD1 (6 bases). This CDR3 contains 16 residues. Germline CDR1 is MNHEY and CDR2 is SVGAGI. V shed 4 bases and J shed 0 bases, with 10 bases lying between them. The CDR3 loop reads CASSSGETSYNSPLHF. Here the CDR3 DNA reads TGTGCCAGCAGTTCAGGGGAAACCTCCTATAATTCACCCCTCCACTTT.